These 17 T cell receptor beta chains were sequenced from one sample in a study of shared T cell receptors in the human thymus. The table came from immunoSEQ multiplex PCR; TCRdb's copy has only in-frame clones and leaves some out. Of hundreds of thousands of clones in the sample, roughly 88% are singletons; the top ten hold 0.0095% to 0.013%. The same data also went into a second study, on human thymus T cells.

Specimen: thymocytes. The receptors were sampled from a girl under three years old with a congenital heart defect.

The chain combines TRBV12-5 with TRBJ1-1; D may be TRBD1 (6 bases). The CDR3 has 13 amino acids. Between the trimmed V and J ends, which lost 6 bases and 4 bases, there was a span of 12 bases. The germline V gene encodes CDR1 LGHNT and CDR2 FRNRAP. CDR3 coding DNA: TGTGCTAGTGGATCAGGGGAGGGCACTGAAGCTTTCTTT. Translated: CASGSGEGTEAFF. The entire variable domain, with the rest obtained from reference TRBV12-5 and TRBJ1-1, is as follows: DARVTQTPRHKVTEMGQEVTMRCQPILGHNTVFWYRQTMMQGLELLAYFRNRAPLDDSGMPKDRFSAEMPDATLATLKIQPSEPRDSAVYFCASGSGEGTEAFFGQGTRLTVV.

The chain carries TRBV7-2 and TRBJ2-1, with 7 bases lining up with TRBD1. This CDR3 has 15 amino acids. Germline V lookup: CDR1 SGHTA, CDR2 FQGNSA. V shed 5 bases and J 9 bases; nucleotides not matched to a gene: 13. CDR3 region: CASSPRQGPLIEQFF. The CDR3 DNA reads TGTGCCAGCAGCCCAAGACAGGGTCCCTTAATTGAGCAGTTCTTC.

The chain has TRBV4-1 and TRBJ1-1; 10 bases align to TRBD1. J was trimmed by 6 bases and V by 1 base; bases with no gene match: 8. From germline, CDR1 is MGHRA and CDR2 YSYEKL. This CDR3 contains 16 residues. This CDR3 is CASSQAPGQGWPEAFF. For the CDR3, the DNA is TGCGCCAGCAGCCAAGCTCCGGGACAGGGGTGGCCTGAAGCTTTCTTT.

This chain joins TRBV29-1 and TRBJ1-2; 10 bases agree with TRBD1. This CDR3 contains 12 residues. The V segment lost 7 bases and the J segment 5 bases; nucleotides outside the gene matches: 4. Germline assignment: CDR1 SQVTM and CDR2 ANQGSEA. The CDR3 sequence is CSGGTGEYGYTF. In DNA, the CDR3 is TGCAGCGGAGGGACAGGGGAGTATGGCTACACCTTC.

The chain combines TRBV7-2 with TRBJ1-1, with 8 bases matching TRBD1. Losses at the gene ends were 5 bases for V and 3 bases for J; bases not matched to a gene: 20. This CDR3 contains 19 residues. The germline gives CDR1 SGHTA, CDR2 FQGNSA. The CDR3, as DNA: TGTGCCAGCAGCCCCACCCAAAGACAGGGGAAGGTTAGGGACACTGAAGCTTTCTTT. This codes for CASSPTQRQGKVRDTEAFF.

The table lists this clone with a count of one. CDR3 sequence reads: CASRENETNTEAFF. The DNA of the CDR3 is TGTGCCAGCAGGGAGAATGAAACGAACACTGAAGCTTTCTTT. The chain carries TRBV2 and TRBJ1-1; D unclear. V was clipped by 6 bases and J by 1 base, with 12 bases between them. The V gene's germline CDR1 is SNHLY and CDR2 FYNNEI. The CDR3 loop spans 14 amino acids.

The rearrangement uses TRBV2 and TRBJ1-2, with 8 nucleotides matching TRBD1. Germline values: CDR1 SNHLY, CDR2 FYNNEI. V shed 6 bases, J shed 7 bases, and the junction held 10 bases outside the gene matches. The CDR3 is made up of 14 amino acids. In nucleotides, the CDR3 is TGTGCCAGCAGCCCTAGGACAGGGCCCCGTGGCTACACCTTC. Translating gives CASSPRTGPRGYTF. Complete variable domain (other parts from reference TRBV2 and TRBJ1-2): EPEVTQTPSHQVTQMGQEVILRCVPISNHLYFYWYRQILGQKVEFLVSFYNNEISEKSEIFDDQFSVERPDGSNFTLKIRSTKLEDSAMYFCASSPRTGPRGYTFGSGTRLTVV.

This chain links TRBV6-5 with TRBJ2-1; the match to TRBD1 covers 7 bases. This CDR3 region has 14 residues. From germline, CDR1 is MNHEY and CDR2 SVGAGI. The junction had 3 bases not matched to a gene; V was cut back by 4 bases and J by 3 bases. CDR3 sequence (DNA): TGTGCCAGCAGTTTCCGGGACAGCTACAATGAGCAGTTCTTC. It encodes CASSFRDSYNEQFF.

V usage is TRBV4-3 and J usage is TRBJ2-3; the match to TRBD1 covers 9 bases. Germline trimming cut 0 bases from V and 4 bases from J; bases unmatched to any gene: 8. This CDR3 has 17 residues. Looked up from germline, CDR1 is LGHNA and CDR2 is YSLEER. The CDR3 coding sequence is TGCGCCAGCAGCCAAGACGTTGGGGACAGGGCCGCAGATACGCAGTATTTT. It specifies CASSQDVGDRAADTQYF.

In DNA, the CDR3 is TGCGCCAGCAGCGGAACTAGCGGGGTAAACACCGGGGAGCTGTTTTTT. This sequence encodes CASSGTSGVNTGELFF. The chain is built from TRBV5-1 and TRBJ2-2; 10 bases agree with TRBD2. V shed 4 bases, J shed 2 bases, and the junction held 5 bases outside the gene matches. Germline loops: CDR1 SGHRS, CDR2 YFSETQ. This CDR3 region has 16 residues. Filled out from reference TRBV5-1 and TRBJ2-2, the complete variable domain reads KAGVTQTPRYLIKTRGQQVTLSCSPISGHRSVSWYQQTPGQGLQFLFEYFSETQRNKGNFPGRFSGRQFSNSRSEMNVSTLELGDSALYLCASSGTSGVNTGELFFGEGSRLTVL.

This chain connects TRBV6-4 to TRBJ1-2, with D possibly TRBD1 on 5 matching bases. Looked up from germline, CDR1 is MRHNA and CDR2 is SNTAGT. The CDR3 loop spans 15 amino acids. The V end was cut by 3 bases, the J end by 2 bases, with 13 bases between. Here the CDR3 reads CASSEEKGKNYGYTF. The CDR3 DNA follows: TGTGCCAGCAGTGAGGAGAAGGGGAAGAACTATGGCTACACCTTC.

The genes are TRBV11-1 and TRBJ1-2; D gene uncertain. Trimming shortened V by 3 bases and J by 2 bases, and 10 bases separated the two germline ends. CDR3 length: 14 amino acids. Germline values: CDR1 SGHAT, CDR2 FQDESV (reference sequence). The CDR3 coding sequence is TGTGCCAGCAGCTTTTCCACCAGGAACTATGGCTACACCTTC. Protein: CASSFSTRNYGYTF.

The chain joins TRBV28 to TRBJ1-1, with D possibly TRBD1 on 5 matching bases. Trimming took 4 bases from V and 1 from J, leaving 28 bases between them. Germline V gene sequence: CDR1 MDHEN, CDR2 SYDVKM. The CDR3 has 20 amino acids. CDR3 DNA sequence: TGTGCCAGCAGTTCCCGAAACCCAGGGAGGACGGTAGGGGAGAACACTGAAGCTTTCTTT. Protein sequence: CASSSRNPGRTVGENTEAFF.

J is TRBJ1-4 and V is TRBV6-6; no definite D call. The V gene lost 5 bases and the J gene lost 5 bases, with 12 bases spanning the gap. Germline CDR1 and CDR2: MNHNY and SVGAGI (reference sequence). CDR3 length: 14 amino acids. Here the CDR3 DNA reads TGTGCCAGCAGTCAGACACCTCCAAATGAAAAACTGTTTTTT. Translation: CASSQTPPNEKLFF.

This clone was observed a single time. V gene TRBV10-3 combines with J gene TRBJ1-4, with D unresolved. V was trimmed by 3 bases and J by 2 bases, leaving 13 bases between them. This CDR3 has 16 amino acids. Germline V gene sequence: CDR1 ENHRY, CDR2 SYGVKD. CDR3 in DNA: TGTGCCATCAGTGAAGAGCCGGTGTTGACTAATGAAAAACTGTTTTTT. Residues: CAISEEPVLTNEKLFF.

V gene TRBV20-1 combines with J gene TRBJ1-1; D call uncertain. The V gene's germline CDR1 is DFQATT and CDR2 SNEGSKA (reference sequence). The CDR3 runs 11 residues. V shed 6 bases and J shed 7 bases, with 12 bases lying between them. The CDR3 DNA sequence: TGCAGTGCCAGCAATCGAGGTGAAGCTTTCTTT. This encodes CSASNRGEAFF.

The chain joins TRBV4-1 to TRBJ1-5; D perhaps matches TRBD1 (5 bases). CDR3 length: 13 amino acids. V was pared by 0 bases and J by 13 bases, with 13 bases between. The germline V gene has CDR1 MGHRA and CDR2 YSYEKL. CDR3 DNA: TGCGCCAGCAGCCAAGAGGGGCTCGGAGCTCAGCATTTT. Translating it yields CASSQEGLGAQHF.